This T cell receptor (beta chain) was profiled in a study of blood T cell repertoires in COVID-19. Study context: Sources were T cells, B-cell-depleted T cells, or PBMCs; the material itself was cDNA or gDNA.

Repertoires were generated with immunoSEQ multiplex PCR, while TCRdb's copy carries only in-frame clones and drops some. Of over 200,000 clones listed, about nine tenths are singletons. The CDR3 consists of 15 residues. Germline V gene data show CDR1 as SGHTA and CDR2 as FQGNSA. Trimming removed 1 base from V and 4 bases from J, with 14 bases in between. V is TRBV7-2 and J is TRBJ2-7; D perhaps matches TRBD2 (6 bases). The sample taken for sequencing was PBMCs or T cells enriched from blood (not recorded which). This receptor was obtained from a man aged 18 to 29 who had recovered from COVID-19. As DNA, the CDR3 is TGTGCCAGCAGCTTAGTCTCGGGACTGAAATACGAGCAGTACTTC. It yields the protein CASSLVSGLKYEQYF. Full variable domain (outside the CDR3, taken from reference TRBV7-2 and TRBJ2-7): GAGVSQSPSNKVTEKGKDVELRCDPISGHTALYWYRQSLGQGLEFLIYFQGNSAPDKSGLPSDRFSAERTGGSVSTLTIQRTQQEDSAVYLCASSLVSGLKYEQYFGPGTRLTVT.